The present T cell receptor beta chain was sequenced within a study of T cell responses to AZD1222 COVID-19 vaccine. Study results and caveats: Nearly half of spike-specific TCRs reportedly go after variant regions that carry no mutations. The donor cohort was predominantly white British with a female majority, and clonal diversity may have been underestimated. Spike was spanned by vaccine-associated CD4 TCRs, which were dominant at 160-218 and 743-854. Spike-specific TCRs gained breadth and depth after people received two AZD1222 doses.

A remark on this clone: Its antigen is still unknown.

Sequencing was performed with immunoSEQ multiplex PCR; in TCRdb, only in-frame clones are kept and a portion is missing. The data hold some 170,000 clones, with around 89% observed a single time. Germline lookup yields CDR1 SEHNR and CDR2 FQNEAQ (reference sequence). Trimming at V came to 5 bases and at J to 3 bases, leaving 6 bases not matched to a gene. CDR3 length: 15 amino acids. The chain links TRBV7-9 to TRBJ2-2, with 7 bases fitting TRBD1. This receptor was taken from an adult who received the MenACWY meningococcal vaccine as a control. The sequencing used peripheral blood, collected 28 days after the second dose of the MenACWY control vaccine. The CDR3 region is CASSPLGQHTGELFF. CDR3 DNA: TGTGCCAGCAGCCCCCTGGGACAGCACACCGGGGAGCTGTTTTTT.